One and the same sample provided the 21 T cell receptor beta chains below, sequenced in a study of T cells in Graves' hyperthyroidism and ophthalmopathy. Amplification of TCR beta CDR3 regions used RNA as the template. First-round RT-PCR targeting the TCR CDR3 was performed with the HTBI primer set. TCRdb re-called the multiplex PCR reads through MiXCR, storing one row per CDR3 protein. The data contain some 350,000 distinct CDR3 sequences, about 15% of them singletons. The sequencing sample was made of blood. The receptors stem from a woman aged 60-75 years with Graves' ophthalmopathy.

The chain employs TRBV12-3 or TRBV12-4 and TRBJ1-1; D is perhaps TRBD1 (5 bases). The V and J ends lost 1 base and 6 bases respectively, with 9 bases between them. The CDR3 consists of 13 residues. In DNA form, the CDR3 reads TGTGCCAGCAGTTTAGGGACAAACTCTGAAGCTTTCTTT. This codes for CASSLGTNSEAFF.

There are many counts of this clonotype. The V and J genes are TRBV5-1 and TRBJ2-1; D possibly corresponds to TRBD2 (6 bases). V was clipped by 0 bases and J by 2 bases, with 9 bases between them. CDR3 size: 15 residues. Germline V CDR1 and CDR2: SGHRS, YFSETQ. In DNA form, the CDR3 reads TGCGCCAGCAGCTTGGTAGCGGACACCTACAATGAGCAGTTCTTC. Its translation is CASSLVADTYNEQFF.

Many counts were recorded for this clonotype. V usage is TRBV28 and J usage is TRBJ2-2, with D unresolved. Germline CDR1 and CDR2: MDHEN and SYDVKM. There are 14 residues in the CDR3. The V end was cut by 7 bases, the J end by 2 bases, with 11 bases between. CDR3 protein: CASIPTPNTGELFF. The CDR3 nucleotides read TGTGCCAGCATTCCCACACCTAACACCGGGGAGCTGTTTTTT.

In this sample, this clonotype turned up a few times. The V call is TRBV6-2 or TRBV6-3, the J call TRBJ1-3; D gene ambiguous. Per the germline V gene, CDR1 is MNHEY and CDR2 is SVGEGT. The CDR3 runs 14 residues. Between the trimmed V and J ends, which lost 2 bases and 0 bases, there was a span of 5 bases. In DNA, the CDR3 is TGTGCCAGCAGTTACACAATCTCTGGAAACACCATATATTTT. It encodes CASSYTISGNTIYF.

This clonotype has ten or more counts. V is TRBV2 and J is TRBJ1-2; D might be TRBD1 (5 bases). V gave up 7 bases and J gave up 7 bases, with 16 bases separating them. The germline CDR1 and CDR2 sequences are SNHLY and FYNNEI. This CDR3 is 13 amino acids long. CDR3 in amino acids: CASTLTGTGGYTF. Here the CDR3 DNA reads TGTGCCAGCACGTTGACCGGGACGGGTGGCTACACCTTC. Filled out from reference TRBV2 and TRBJ1-2, the complete variable domain reads EPEVTQTPSHQVTQMGQEVILRCVPISNHLYFYWYRQILGQKVEFLVSFYNNEISEKSEIFDDQFSVERPDGSNFTLKIRSTKLEDSAMYFCASTLTGTGGYTFGSGTRLTVV.

This clonotype was picked up many times. The V and J genes are TRBV28 and TRBJ2-7; the match to TRBD2 covers 14 bases. CDR1 and CDR2 (germline): MDHEN, SYDVKM. V was clipped by 3 bases and J by 2 bases; unmatched bases: 3. This CDR3 contains 16 residues. CDR3 nucleotides: TGTGCCAGCAGTTTCCCGGGACTAGCGGGAGCCTACGAGCAGTACTTC. Amino acid sequence: CASSFPGLAGAYEQYF.

The rearrangement joins TRBV4-1 to TRBJ1-5, with D maybe TRBD1 (5 bases). V was shortened by 4 bases and J by 0 bases, with 7 bases between the two germline ends. The CDR3 loop spans 14 amino acids. In germline, CDR1 is MGHRA, CDR2 YSYEKL. CDR3 loop: CASSLRVSNQPQHF. The CDR3 DNA follows: TGCGCCAGCAGCCTCAGGGTTAGCAATCAGCCCCAGCATTTT.

A few counts support this clonotype. The chain uses TRBV14 and TRBJ2-5; D is uncertain. The germline CDR1 and CDR2 sequences are SGHDN and FVKESK. V lost 1 base and J lost 5, with 14 bases in between. CDR3 length: 15 amino acids. The CDR3 DNA reads TGTGCCAGCAGCCAAGTCGCGGCGTTCGGGGAGACCCAGTACTTC. Encoded protein: CASSQVAAFGETQYF.

This clonotype showed up many times. This chain uses TRBV5-1 with TRBJ2-7, with 8 nucleotides matching TRBD2. This CDR3 has 14 amino acids. Germline values: CDR1 SGHRS, CDR2 YFSETQ. J lost 3 bases, V lost 4 bases, and 6 bases had no gene match. The CDR3 loop is CASSQREPGYEQYF. The CDR3 region has the DNA TGCGCCAGCAGCCAGCGGGAGCCTGGCTACGAGCAGTACTTC.

The chain links TRBV3-1 to TRBJ1-2, with unresolved D. Germline V gene sequence: CDR1 LGHDT, CDR2 YNNKEL (reference sequence). The CDR3 is 17 amino acids. V lost 5 bases and J 4 bases, leaving 23 bases between the germline ends. DNA of the CDR3: TGTGCCAGCAGCGCGCAAGCTGGAATAGGAGGGAGCTATGGCTACACCTTC. Translating it yields CASSAQAGIGGSYGYTF.

CDR3 loop: CASSLDAADNQPQHF. The CDR3 coding sequence is TGTGCCAGCAGTTTGGATGCTGCGGACAATCAGCCCCAGCATTTT. J is TRBJ1-5 and V is TRBV2; D uncertain. V lost 5 bases and J lost 3, with 14 bases in between. CDR1 and CDR2 from the germline V gene are SNHLY and FYNNEI. This CDR3 region has 15 residues. The variable domain in full, with the rest retrieved from reference TRBV2 and TRBJ1-5, is EPEVTQTPSHQVTQMGQEVILRCVPISNHLYFYWYRQILGQKVEFLVSFYNNEISEKSEIFDDQFSVERPDGSNFTLKIRSTKLEDSAMYFCASSLDAADNQPQHFGDGTRLSIL.

This clonotype was counted only a few times. The V call is TRBV20-1, the J call TRBJ2-7, with 11 bases matching TRBD2. Germline V gives CDR1 DFQATT, CDR2 SNEGSKA (reference sequence). The V gene end was trimmed by 1 base and the J gene end by 3 bases; junction bases not matched to a gene: 11. The CDR3 extends over 17 amino acids. CDR3 residues: CSARAGTSGHPYYEQYF. CDR3 coding DNA: TGCAGTGCTAGAGCCGGGACTAGCGGCCACCCCTACTACGAGCAGTACTTC.

This clonotype was observed many times. This sequence joins TRBV12-3 or TRBV12-4 and TRBJ2-5; 14 nucleotides agree with TRBD2. The CDR3 runs 21 residues. V dropped 6 bases and J dropped 0; count of bases not matched to a gene: 18. CDR3 in DNA: TGTGCCAGCAGAAGAACCCCCGGGACTAGCGGGAGAGACATTTACCAAGAGACCCAGTACTTC. Protein sequence: CASRRTPGTSGRDIYQETQYF.

This clonotype was counted only a few times. The chain employs TRBV28 and TRBJ1-5; no firm D call. V lost 6 bases to trimming and J lost 4 bases, with 10 bases between them. The CDR3 is 13 residues long. Germline lookup yields CDR1 MDHEN and CDR2 SYDVKM. The CDR3 DNA is TGTGCCAGCAGGTCGAGGGCTAATCAGCCCCAGCATTTT. Protein: CASRSRANQPQHF.

This clonotype was seen repeatedly, ten times or more. This rearrangement joins TRBV28 to TRBJ2-1; no firm D call. Deletions cut 2 bases from V and 4 bases from J, with 6 bases between. CDR1 is MDHEN and CDR2 is SYDVKM in the germline V gene. This CDR3 region has 13 residues. This CDR3 reads CASSLPGYNEQFF. As DNA, the CDR3 is TGTGCCAGCAGTTTACCGGGTTACAATGAGCAGTTCTTC.

This clonotype was seen ten or more times. The chain combines TRBV20-1 with TRBJ2-5; 10 positions agree with TRBD1. Germline V gene data show CDR1 as DFQATT and CDR2 as SNEGSKA (reference sequence). V lost 2 bases, J lost 5 bases, and 5 bases stayed unmatched. This CDR3 contains 14 residues. DNA of the CDR3: TGCAGTGCTAGACTGGACAGGGGGAGGGAGACCCAGTACTTC. Its protein is CSARLDRGRETQYF.

This clonotype was seen repeatedly, ten times or more. The V call is TRBV28, the J call TRBJ1-4; D remains unclear. Trimming stripped 6 bases from V and 8 bases from J, with 16 bases between. This CDR3 is 14 amino acids long. Germline CDR1 MDHEN, CDR2 SYDVKM. The CDR3 here is CASSPAGPGEKLFF. CDR3 sequence (DNA): TGTGCCAGCAGCCCTGCCGGACCTGGCGAAAAACTGTTTTTT.

This clonotype was seen repeatedly, ten times or more. This sequence joins TRBV5-5 and TRBJ2-7, with D perhaps matching TRBD2 (5 bases). CDR3 length: 12 amino acids. Trimming took 2 bases from V and 5 from J, leaving 8 bases between them. In germline, CDR1 is SGHKS, CDR2 YYEKEE (reference sequence). CDR3 sequence (DNA): TGTGCCAGCAGCTTTGGAGGAGACGAGCAGTACTTC. Translating it yields CASSFGGDEQYF.

This clonotype was observed many times. The V gene is TRBV5-1, the J gene TRBJ2-7; D remains ambiguous. This CDR3 is 15 amino acids long. Trimming removed 5 bases from V and 0 bases from J, with 15 bases in between. Germline V gene sequence: CDR1 SGHRS, CDR2 YFSETQ. The DNA for the CDR3 is TGCGCCAGCAGGTCTGGCGGAGTCAGCTCCTACGAGCAGTACTTC. Protein sequence: CASRSGGVSSYEQYF.

In its sample, this clonotype was seen a few times. The rearrangement uses TRBV19 and TRBJ2-7; D may be TRBD2 (6 bases). Germline V CDR1 and CDR2: LNHDA, SQIVND (reference sequence). The CDR3 has 14 residues. Trimming removed 3 bases from V and 6 bases from J, with 15 bases in between. The CDR3 DNA reads as TGTGCCAGTAGTATTTCGCGGGAACCGGCCGAGCAGTACTTC. Amino acids: CASSISREPAEQYF.

The chain couples TRBV20-1 to TRBJ1-1; D may be TRBD1 (5 bases). Germline CDR1 DFQATT, CDR2 SNEGSKA (reference sequence). Trimming took 0 bases from V and 0 from J, leaving 11 bases between them. This CDR3 comprises 15 residues. The CDR3 nucleotides read TGCAGTGCTAGAGATAGTGGCAGGGTGAACACTGAAGCTTTCTTT. Protein product: CSARDSGRVNTEAFF.